Presented here are 18 T cell receptor beta chains from one specimen sequenced in a study of siplizumab effects on memory and regulatory T cells (dated by TCRdb to between 2019 and 2020). Library method: the immunoSEQ multiplex PCR assay. TCRdb retrieved this table from immuneACCESS and kept in-frame rearrangements only. Not all clones are present; in checked studies, unresolved V genes account for under half, and no reason is known for the remainder. This sample comprises some 100,000 clones, roughly 93% of them detected only once. The ten most abundant clones make up approximately 7.1% of the sample. Sequencing input: CD8+ T cells sorted from blood. These receptors all come from a human donor in good health.

The V call is TRBV4-1, the J call TRBJ2-7; 14 bases line up with TRBD2. Germline V gene data show CDR1 as MGHRA and CDR2 as YSYEKL. V gave up 0 bases and J gave up 6 bases; unmatched junction bases: 4. The CDR3 loop spans 16 amino acids. CDR3 sequence: CASSQEGTSGRSEQYF. CDR3 DNA: TGCGCCAGCAGCCAAGAGGGGACTAGCGGGAGATCCGAGCAGTACTTC.

V is TRBV10-1 and J is TRBJ2-1; D unresolved. CDR1 is WNHNN, CDR2 SYGVQD, per germline (reference sequence). V was cut by 0 bases and J by 0 bases, with 9 bases left in between. The CDR3 runs to 16 residues. The CDR3 DNA reads as TGCGCCAGCAGTGAGTCAACAGATAGCTCCTACAATGAGCAGTTCTTC. Protein sequence: CASSESTDSSYNEQFF.

The genes are TRBV14 and TRBJ2-5, with D unresolved. Deletions cut 4 bases from V and 1 base from J, with 13 bases between. The germline CDR1 and CDR2 sequences are SGHDN and FVKESK. This CDR3 comprises 15 residues. The CDR3 DNA is TGTGCCAGCAGCCCGATGAAGGGCACCCAAGAGACCCAGTACTTC. Its protein product is CASSPMKGTQETQYF. Supplemented by reference TRBV14 and TRBJ2-5, the full variable domain reads EAGVTQFPSHSVIEKGQTVTLRCDPISGHDNLYWYRRVMGKEIKFLLHFVKESKQDESGMPNNRFLAERTGGTYSTLKVQPAELEDSGVYFCASSPMKGTQETQYFGPGTRLLVL.

V is TRBV15 and J is TRBJ2-1, with no clear D. This CDR3 is 17 amino acids long. The V end lost 0 bases, the J end lost 1 base, and 13 bases lay between the germline ends. Germline CDR1 and CDR2: LNHNV and YYDKDF (reference sequence). The CDR3 loop is CATSREAKRKSYNEQFF. The CDR3 DNA sequence: TGTGCCACCAGCAGAGAAGCGAAGCGAAAGTCCTACAATGAGCAGTTCTTC.

The V call is TRBV7-2, the J call TRBJ2-6; 7 bases agree with TRBD1. Germline-derived CDR1 and CDR2 are SGHTA and FQGNSA. V shed 5 bases and J 4 bases; nucleotides not matched to a gene: 14. The CDR3 is made up of 18 amino acids. The CDR3 loop reads CASSGPTGNVLGANVLTF. DNA for the CDR3: TGTGCCAGCAGCGGACCGACAGGGAACGTCCTCGGGGCCAACGTCCTGACTTTC. Variable domain in full (rest from reference TRBV7-2 and TRBJ2-6): GAGVSQSPSNKVTEKGKDVELRCDPISGHTALYWYRQSLGQGLEFLIYFQGNSAPDKSGLPSDRFSAERTGGSVSTLTIQRTQQEDSAVYLCASSGPTGNVLGANVLTFGAGSRLTVL.

The rearrangement joins TRBV10-1 to TRBJ2-7; 7 bases are shared with TRBD2. The V segment lost 11 bases and the J segment 2 bases; nucleotides outside the gene matches: 12. Germline CDR1 WNHNN, CDR2 SYGVQD (reference sequence). The CDR3 is 14 residues long. The CDR3 DNA reads TGCGCCGTACTAGCGTCAAAGACCCCCTACGAGCAGTACTTC. Amino acids: CAVLASKTPYEQYF.

The gene calls are TRBV9 and TRBJ2-1; a possible D gene is TRBD2 (5 bases). The ends were cut back, 4 bases at V and 2 bases at J, with 16 bases in the middle. Germline V gene sequence: CDR1 SGDLS, CDR2 YYNGEE. This CDR3 has 16 amino acids. CDR3 loop: CASSQIEGVAYNEQFF. The CDR3 nucleotides read TGTGCCAGCAGCCAGATCGAGGGAGTGGCCTACAATGAGCAGTTCTTC.

The chain joins TRBV4-3 to TRBJ1-5, with D maybe TRBD1 (6 bases). CDR1 LGHNA and CDR2 YSLEER come from the germline V gene. The CDR3 loop spans 15 amino acids. Trimming cost V 4 bases and J 5 bases, with 15 bases left between them. For the CDR3, the DNA is TGCGCCAGCAGCCCCTCCCGGGACATCCATCAGCCCCAGCATTTT. Its translation is CASSPSRDIHQPQHF.

CDR3 region: CASSLGLTKDQPQHF. The CDR3 DNA follows: TGTGCCAGCAGCTTGGGCCTGACTAAAGATCAGCCCCAGCATTTT. J is TRBJ1-5 and V is TRBV5-6; no firm D call. With 0 bases removed from V and 5 bases from J, the gap between germline ends came to 12 bases. The CDR3 is made up of 15 amino acids. Germline lookup yields CDR1 SGHDT and CDR2 YYEEEE.

The V and J genes are TRBV6-5 and TRBJ1-1, with 8 bases fitting TRBD1. The CDR3 covers 14 residues. The V segment lost 10 bases and the J segment 4 bases; nucleotides outside the gene matches: 11. CDR1 and CDR2 from the germline V gene are MNHEY and SVGAGI. CDR3 sequence reads: CATGRDRPITEAFF. CDR3 DNA sequence: TGTGCCACTGGAAGGGACAGGCCGATCACTGAAGCTTTCTTT.

The chain employs TRBV7-6 and TRBJ2-1; 12 bases are shared with TRBD2. Germline V gene lookup returns CDR1 SGHVS and CDR2 FNYEAQ. V was pared by 5 bases and J by 4 bases, with 3 bases of the junction left unmatched. The CDR3 contains 15 residues. CDR3 DNA: TGTGCCAGCAGCGCTACTAGCGGGAGGTACAATGAGCAGTTCTTC. This sequence encodes CASSATSGRYNEQFF.

This chain joins TRBV2 and TRBJ2-1, with D possibly matching TRBD1 (5 bases). V gave up 6 bases and J gave up 0 bases, with 12 bases separating them. Germline V gene data show CDR1 as SNHLY and CDR2 as FYNNEI. The length of the CDR3 is 15 residues. The CDR3 sequence is CASSPTVSSYNEQFF. The CDR3 DNA reads as TGTGCCAGCAGCCCGACAGTTAGCTCCTACAATGAGCAGTTCTTC.

This rearrangement joins TRBV6-5 to TRBJ1-1; tentatively, D is TRBD1 (6 bases). V lost 6 bases and J 1 base, leaving 12 bases between the germline ends. Germline V gene sequence: CDR1 MNHEY, CDR2 SVGAGI. The CDR3 length is 14 residues. DNA for the CDR3: TGTGCCAGCAGCCCTCGGGGGGCGAACACTGAAGCTTTCTTT. This sequence encodes CASSPRGANTEAFF.

The chain uses TRBV6-6 and TRBJ2-1; 9 positions agree with TRBD2. Germline V gene data show CDR1 as MNHNY and CDR2 as SVGAGI (reference sequence). V trimming: 2 bases; J trimming: 7 bases; junction bases outside the gene matches: 6. The CDR3 sequence is 15 residues long. For the CDR3, the DNA is TGTGCCAGCAGTTACGGCGGGAGGGCCGGGAATGAGCAGTTCTTC. It codes for CASSYGGRAGNEQFF.

The V and J genes are TRBV5-3 and TRBJ1-2; D is undetermined. TRBV5-3 is annotated as an ORF whose role is uncertain. There are 14 residues in the CDR3. With 7 bases removed from V and 0 bases from J, the gap between germline ends came to 13 bases. CDR3 residues: CARGNEVANYGYTF. In DNA, the CDR3 is TGTGCCAGAGGAAATGAAGTAGCTAACTATGGCTACACCTTC.

The rearrangement uses TRBV19 and TRBJ2-1; no clear D. Germline lookup yields CDR1 LNHDA and CDR2 SQIVND (reference sequence). Trimming stripped 0 bases from V and 0 bases from J, with 6 bases between. This CDR3 is built from 15 residues. The CDR3 coding sequence is TGTGCCAGTAGTATAGATCTAGTCTCCTACAATGAGCAGTTCTTC. This translates into CASSIDLVSYNEQFF.

This clone has a single count. The chain links TRBV2 to TRBJ2-7, with D possibly matching TRBD1 (6 bases). The CDR3 runs 16 residues. Germline V lookup: CDR1 SNHLY, CDR2 FYNNEI. The V end lost 4 bases, the J end lost 3 bases, and 19 bases lay between the germline ends. The DNA of the CDR3 is TGTGCCAGCAGTGTTACCGAGACAGGTCGGCACTACGAGCAGTACTTC. Amino acids: CASSVTETGRHYEQYF.

The CDR3, as DNA: TGTGCCAGTAGTATCGACAAGTACTATGGCTACACCTTC. Translated: CASSIDKYYGYTF. The rearrangement joins TRBV19 to TRBJ1-2; D uncertain. CDR1 and CDR2 from the germline V gene are LNHDA and SQIVND (reference sequence). Trimming removed 3 bases at V and 3 bases at J, with 8 bases between. CDR3 length: 13 residues.